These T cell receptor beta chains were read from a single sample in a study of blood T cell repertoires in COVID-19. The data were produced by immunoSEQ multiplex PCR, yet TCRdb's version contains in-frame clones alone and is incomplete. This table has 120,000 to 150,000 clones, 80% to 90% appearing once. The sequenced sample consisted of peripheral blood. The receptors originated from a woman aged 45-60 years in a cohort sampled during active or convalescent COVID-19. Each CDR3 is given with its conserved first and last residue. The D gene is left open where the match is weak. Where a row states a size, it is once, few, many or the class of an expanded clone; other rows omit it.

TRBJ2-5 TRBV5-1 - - CASRTYRAGQETQYF TGCGCCAGCCGAACCTACAGGGCGGGCCAAGAGACCCAGTACTTC
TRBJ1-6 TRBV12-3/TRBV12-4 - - CASSFTDSPLHF TGTGCCAGCAGTTTCACGGATTCACCCCTCCACTTT
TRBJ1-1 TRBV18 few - CASSPGGNTEAFF TGTGCCAGCTCACCGGGGGGGAACACTGAAGCTTTCTTT
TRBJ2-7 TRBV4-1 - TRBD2 CASSQDPPGLGPYEQYF TGCGCCAGCAGCCAAGATCCCCCAGGACTAGGACCCTACGAGCAGTACTTC
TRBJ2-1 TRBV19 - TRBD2 CASRAGTNLRSSYNEQFF TGTGCCAGTAGGGCCGGGACTAACCTCAGAAGCTCCTACAATGAGCAGTTCTTC
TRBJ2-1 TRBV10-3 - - CATLSSYNEQFF TGTGCCACCCTGAGCTCCTACAATGAGCAGTTCTTC
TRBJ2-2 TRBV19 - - CASSRENTGELFF TGTGCCAGTAGTCGGGAGAACACCGGGGAGCTGTTTTTT
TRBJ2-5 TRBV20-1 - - CSALREETQYF TGCAGTGCTCTGCGGGAAGAGACCCAGTACTTC
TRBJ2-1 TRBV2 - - CASNVVPGEQFF TGTGCCAGCAATGTGGTTCCGGGGGAGCAGTTCTTC
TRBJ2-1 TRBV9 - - CASSVELVSDEQFF TGTGCCAGCAGCGTAGAACTAGTTAGCGATGAGCAGTTCTTC
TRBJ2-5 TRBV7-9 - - CASSLSEQRETQYF TGTGCCAGCAGCTTATCTGAGCAGAGGGAGACCCAGTACTTC
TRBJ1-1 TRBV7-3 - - CASSLHRVGNTEAFF TGTGCCAGCAGCTTACACCGGGTCGGGAACACTGAAGCTTTCTTT
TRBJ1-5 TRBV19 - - CASSPRAAANQPQHF TGTGCCAGTAGTCCCAGGGCAGCCGCCAATCAGCCCCAGCATTTT